The clone carrying this TCR beta chain was picked up one time. The data derive from a study of PD-L1 blockade in urothelial cancer. TCRdb's table, derived via immunoSEQ multiplex PCR, lists solely in-frame clones and lacks some. The sample records 100,000 or so clones, 91% being singletons. Trimming took 6 bases from V and 5 from J, leaving 13 bases between them. The V gene's germline CDR1 is MDHEN and CDR2 SYDVKM. There are 13 residues in the CDR3. J is TRBJ2-5 and V is TRBV28, with D maybe TRBD1 (7 bases). Sequences were derived from PBMCs, sampled around atezolizumab (anti-PD-L1) treatment. The TCR originated in a woman of 80 years or more with urothelial cancer. This CDR3 reads CASSQGGLETQYF. The CDR3, as DNA: TGTGCCAGCAGCCAGGGGGGATTGGAGACCCAGTACTTC.